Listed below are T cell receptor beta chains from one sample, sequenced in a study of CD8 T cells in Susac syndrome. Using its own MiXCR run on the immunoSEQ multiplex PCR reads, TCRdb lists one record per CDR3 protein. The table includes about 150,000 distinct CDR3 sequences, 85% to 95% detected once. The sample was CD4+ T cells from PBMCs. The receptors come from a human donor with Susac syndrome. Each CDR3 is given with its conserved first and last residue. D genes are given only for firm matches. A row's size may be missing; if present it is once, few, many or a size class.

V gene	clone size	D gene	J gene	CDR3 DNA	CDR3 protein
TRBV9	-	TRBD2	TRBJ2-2	TGTGCCAGCAGCGAGCGGGGCGGGGAGCTGTTTTTT	CASSERGGELFF
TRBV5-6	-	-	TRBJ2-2	TGTGCCAGCAGCTCCGGTTCGGGCAGAAACACCGGGGAGCTGTTTTTT	CASSSGSGRNTGELFF
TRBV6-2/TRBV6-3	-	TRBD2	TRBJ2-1	TGTGCCAGCAGTTATTTGGGCGGGGGTGAGCAGTTCTTC	CASSYLGGGEQFF
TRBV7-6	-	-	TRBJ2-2	TGTGCCAGCAGCTTGATCAGGGCGAACACCGGGGAGCTGTTTTTT	CASSLIRANTGELFF
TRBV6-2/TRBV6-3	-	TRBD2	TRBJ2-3	TGTGCCAGCAGGCCTAGCGGGGTCACAGATACGCAGTATTTT	CASRPSGVTDTQYF
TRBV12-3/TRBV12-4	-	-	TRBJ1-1	TGTGCCAGCAGTGTAGCCGGGGACACTGAAGCTTTCTTT	CASSVAGDTEAFF
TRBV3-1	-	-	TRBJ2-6	TGTGCCAGCAGCCACAGCTCTGGGGCCAACGTCCTGACTTTC	CASSHSSGANVLTF
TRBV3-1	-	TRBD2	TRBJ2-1	TGTGCCAGCAGCCCGGGACTAAAAAAGTCCTACAATGAGCAGTTCTTC	CASSPGLKKSYNEQFF
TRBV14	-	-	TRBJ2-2	TGTGCCAGCAGCCTGGACCTCCTCCAAACGAACACCGGGGAGCTGTTTTTT	CASSLDLLQTNTGELFF
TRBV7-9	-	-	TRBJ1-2	TGTGCCAGCAGCTTAAATCCACCTAGAGGCTACACCTTC	CASSLNPPRGYTF
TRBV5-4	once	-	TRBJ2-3	TGTGCCAGCAACGATCGGGGTTCTAGCACAGATACGCAGTATTTT	CASNDRGSSTDTQYF
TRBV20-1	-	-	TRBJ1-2	TGCAGTGCTAGCCTGGGGAGCTATGGCTACACCTTC	CSASLGSYGYTF
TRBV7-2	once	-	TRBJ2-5	TGTGCCAGCAGCTTTTGGGCAAGAGAGACCCAGTACTTC	CASSFWARETQYF
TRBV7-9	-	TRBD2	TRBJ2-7	TGTGCCAGCAGCTTTACTAGCGGGGATCTCTACGAGCAGTACTTC	CASSFTSGDLYEQYF
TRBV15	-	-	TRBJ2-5	TGTGCCACCAGCAGAGATAAGGTTTCGGCCCAGTACTTC	CATSRDKVSAQYF
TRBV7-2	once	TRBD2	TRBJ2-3	TGTGCCAGCAGCTCCGCCTTTAGCGGGGGGGCCACAGATACGCAGTATTTT	CASSSAFSGGATDTQYF
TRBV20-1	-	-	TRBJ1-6	TGCAGTGCTAGCTCCTATAATTCACCCCTCCACTTT	CSASSYNSPLHF
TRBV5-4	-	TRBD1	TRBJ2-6	TGTGCCAGCAGCTTTCCCTACAACGTAGGACAGGGGACCTCTGGGGCCAACGTCCTGACTTTC	CASSFPYNVGQGTSGANVLTF
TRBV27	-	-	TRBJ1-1	TGTGCCACCGGGACACAGAACACTGAAGCTTTCTTT	CATGTQNTEAFF
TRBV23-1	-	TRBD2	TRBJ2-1	TGCGCCAGCACCCAGAGGCTAGCGGGGGAGTTCTTC	CASTQRLAGEFF
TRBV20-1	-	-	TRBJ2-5	TGCAGTGCCCCGGGCAGAGGGGAGACCCAGTACTTC	CSAPGRGETQYF
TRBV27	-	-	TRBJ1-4	TGTGCCAGCAGCCGTACGGGGGAAAAACTGTTTTTT	CASSRTGEKLFF
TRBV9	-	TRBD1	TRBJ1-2	TGTGCCAGCAGCGTCACAGGGGTGAGCTACACCTTC	CASSVTGVSYTF
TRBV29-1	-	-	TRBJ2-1	TGCAGCGTGGCGGCACACCAATTTATCAATGAGCAGTTCTTC	CSVAAHQFINEQFF
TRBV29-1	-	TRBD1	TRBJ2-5	TGCAGCGTTGACGGACAGGGGCGCGGAGAGACCCAGTACTTC	CSVDGQGRGETQYF
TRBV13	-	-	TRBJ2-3	TGTGCCAGCAGCTCCAACCGGGGGCGCCCAACGCAGTATTTT	CASSSNRGRPTQYF
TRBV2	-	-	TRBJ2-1	TGTGCCAGCAGTAGAGGGATCCTCAGGAATGAGCAGTTCTTC	CASSRGILRNEQFF
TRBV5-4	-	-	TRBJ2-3	TGTGCCAGCAGCTTCCAGCAGGCGCCGAATACGCAGTATTTT	CASSFQQAPNTQYF
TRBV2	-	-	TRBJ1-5	TGTGCCAGCAACAGGGACAATCAGCCCCAGCATTTT	CASNRDNQPQHF
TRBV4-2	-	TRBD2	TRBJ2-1	TGTGCCAGCAGCCAAGCTTCCGGGGGGGGAAGATACAATGAGCAGTTCTTC	CASSQASGGGRYNEQFF
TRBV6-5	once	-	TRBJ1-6	TGTGCCAGCAGTTACGCGGACTTACTTTCACCCCTCCACTTT	CASSYADLLSPLHF
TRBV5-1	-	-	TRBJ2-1	TGCGCCAGCAGCCCCGGCAATGAGCAGTTCTTC	CASSPGNEQFF
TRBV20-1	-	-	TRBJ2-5	TGCAGTGCTATCGGACCCACGGGGGAGACCCAGTACTTC	CSAIGPTGETQYF
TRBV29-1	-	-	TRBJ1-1	TGCAGCGTTGAAGATTGGGCCAACTGGAACACTGAAGCTTTCTTT	CSVEDWANWNTEAFF
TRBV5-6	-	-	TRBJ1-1	TGTGCCAGCAGCTTCTGGGGGGGTCGGAGGAACACTGAAGCTTTCTTT	CASSFWGGRRNTEAFF
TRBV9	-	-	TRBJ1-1	TGTGCCAGCACCCCACGGAATGAGAACACTGAAGCTTTCTTT	CASTPRNENTEAFF
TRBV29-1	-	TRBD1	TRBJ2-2	TGCAGCGTTGAGGGACAGTCAACCGGGGAGCTGTTTTTT	CSVEGQSTGELFF
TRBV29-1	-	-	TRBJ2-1	TGCAGCGTTGAGGAGGCTGCCAATGAGCAGTTCTTC	CSVEEAANEQFF
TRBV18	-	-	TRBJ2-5	TGTGCCAGCTCAAATAGCGGCCAAGAGACCCAGTACTTC	CASSNSGQETQYF
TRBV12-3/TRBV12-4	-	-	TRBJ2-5	TGTGCCAGCAGTTTATTGGGGGAGGAGACCCAGTACTTC	CASSLLGEETQYF
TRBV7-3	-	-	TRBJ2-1	TGTGCCAGCAGCTTATCCCCTAGCGCAGGGTTCAATGAGCAGTTCTTC	CASSLSPSAGFNEQFF
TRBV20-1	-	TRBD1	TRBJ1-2	TGCAGTGCTAGACAGACAGGGCTAGACTATGGCTACACCTTC	CSARQTGLDYGYTF
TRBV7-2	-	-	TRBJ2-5	TGTGCCAGCAGCTTAGGGGCAGGGGTTCGGGAGACCCAGTACTTC	CASSLGAGVRETQYF
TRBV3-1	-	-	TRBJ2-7	TGTGCCAGCAGCCCCCGGGACTTGGAGCAGTACTTC	CASSPRDLEQYF
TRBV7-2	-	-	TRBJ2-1	TGTGCCAGCAGCTTAGACAGGACGACACACAATGAGCAGTTCTTC	CASSLDRTTHNEQFF
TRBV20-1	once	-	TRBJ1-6	TGCAGTGCTAGAGGAAAGGAGTGGGGGAACTCACCCCTCCACTTT	CSARGKEWGNSPLHF